This T cell receptor beta chain was retrieved from a study of T cell responses to AZD1222 COVID-19 vaccine. Study conclusions and caveats: A mostly white British donor set with more females was recruited, and clonal diversity was possibly underestimated.

In the case of this clone: What it binds is unknown.

The method was immunoSEQ multiplex PCR; TCRdb's version includes in-frame clones alone and lacks a portion of them. The table lists about 120,000 clones, just over 90% of them singletons. The CDR3 runs to 15 residues. The chain links TRBV21-1 to TRBJ2-7; TRBD2, the table's D call, was not compared with the DNA. TRBV21-1 is assigned pseudogene status. The receptor was isolated from an adult who received the AZD1222 COVID-19 vaccine. The material sequenced was peripheral blood, taken 28 days after the second AZD1222 dose. The CDR3 coding sequence is TGTGCCAGCAGCAAAGCCCGTTTGGAGACCTACGAGCAGTACTTC. Its translation: CASSKARLETYEQYF.